This T cell receptor (beta chain) came from a study of radiation and T cells in renal cell carcinoma (dated by TCRdb to the early 2020s). About the full investigation: Samples were obtained from a clinical trial, in which 15 Gy stereotactic body radiation therapy was delivered to primary renal cell carcinomas and nephrectomy was performed 4 weeks later. In total, roughly 51 samples underwent TCR beta sequencing: some 25 tumors plus 27 peripheral blood samples. Across all 50 or so samples, more than 4,000,000 unique CDR3 nucleotide sequences, encoding about 3,000,000 unique CDR3 amino acid sequences, were identified.

As concerns this clone: No cognate antigen has been identified for it. No base quality values were provided; no much bigger clone lies one nucleotide off.

TCR beta libraries were generated from genomic DNA with the immunoSEQ kit, following the manufacturer's recommendations. To prepare libraries, a first multiplex PCR with proprietary primers was run, followed by a second PCR that added unique barcodes, and a bead cleanup was done after each round. A kit-provided positive control reaction and a negative control reaction were included in every sample batch. The final libraries were assessed on an Agilent 4200 TapeStation D1000 ScreenTape, pooled by volume, and quantified by qPCR. Sequencing was performed on an Illumina NextSeq500 using a MidOutput 150-cycle cartridge, with 156 Read1 cycles, 15 Index1 cycles, and the kit custom primers. The pooled library was loaded at around 1 pM with about 20% PhiX control spiked in. The original methods were these. Vendor-processed data were analyzed in R, with a clonotype defined as all T cells sharing the same CDR3 nucleotide sequence. In the clone abundance analyses, frequencies were normalized to the 10,000 most abundant clones in each sample. Before analysis, public T cell clones were removed, and these numbered fewer than six per sample on average. A difference in abundance of at least 32-fold between compartments was used to define tumor-enriched and baseline blood-enriched clonotypes. Clonotypes expanded or contracted between blood time points were identified with a beta-binomial differential abundance model. Tumor-blood repertoire similarity was measured with the Baroni-Urbani and Buser coefficient, and group comparisons used two-tailed Wilcoxon tests in R. TCRdb provides this immuneACCESS table in a form limited to in-frame rearrangements. Some clones are lacking; in checked studies, under half of them reflect an unresolved V gene, and why the rest are absent is not known. V, J and clone size were drawn from that table, and D and trimming were deduced from the DNA. The sample table holds 60,000 to 80,000 clones, of which 82% were seen once. Almost 6% of the sample belongs to the ten largest clones.

V is reduced by 4 bases and J by 7 bases, leaving a spacing of 24 bases between them. Via the germline V gene (reference sequence), CDR1 is SGHKS and CDR2 YYEKEE. The CDR3 numbers 17 residues from cysteine through phenylalanine. The only DNA kept is the CDR3, 51 bases in frame from the first base. What the time point label conveys for this sample: blood 2 weeks post-SBRT. The treatment or condition label corresponds to: 15 Gy SBRT to primary tumor, nephrectomy 4 weeks later. Serial peripheral blood from radiation-treated patients was sampled at baseline, 2 weeks and 4 weeks after SBRT to track tumor-enriched clonotypes. Renal cell carcinoma with clear cell pathology was present in all patients. Genomic DNA for TCR sequencing was prepared using the QIAamp DNA Blood Mini Kit (Qiagen). Only samples passing all quality control checks were included in the analyses. Overall study outcomes, separate from this receptor: No pretreatment tumor biopsies were available, so the baseline intratumoral presence of clonotypes could not be determined. Effects of radiation dose or scheduling on the TCR repertoire could not be addressed with the single-armed trial design. Top tumor clonotypes rose in blood from baseline to 2 weeks post-radiation, then contracted by 4 weeks, suggesting transient expansion of tumor-resident clones. Dynamics of the blood repertoire were not tracked past 4 weeks after treatment.

The origin of this receptor is a man between 60 and 70 years old with renal cell carcinoma. The chain employs TRBV5-5 and TRBJ1-5; the D gene identity is not certain. The material was blood, obtained from a patient whose treatment included radiotherapy and nephrectomy. DNA sequence: TGTGCCAGCAGCGGCCCCGGACCCCCTGGCGATCTACAGCCCCAGCATTTT. Translated, it reads CASSGPGPPGDLQPQHF.